The 14 T cell receptor beta chains in this list originate from one sample, sequenced in a study of blood T cell repertoires in COVID-19. TCRdb's table, derived via immunoSEQ multiplex PCR, lists solely in-frame clones and lacks some. The data show more than 100,000 clones, roughly 84% seen once. The sample consisted of peripheral blood. Receptor source: a human donor in a cohort sampled during active COVID-19.

The CDR3 DNA follows: TGTGCCAGCAGTCGACCGGACAAGTACCAAGAGACCCAGTACTTC. The encoded protein is CASSRPDKYQETQYF. The chain combines TRBV25-1 with TRBJ2-5; D is possibly TRBD1 (5 bases). The CDR3 is 15 amino acids. Trimming cost V 5 bases and J 0 bases, with 13 bases left between them. Germline V CDR1 and CDR2: MGHDK, SYGVNS. The variable domain in full, completed from reference TRBV25-1 and TRBJ2-5, reads EADIYQTPRYLVIGTGKKITLECSQTMGHDKMYWYQQDPGMELHLIHYSYGVNSTEKGDLSSESTVSRIRTEHFPLTLESARPSHTSQYLCASSRPDKYQETQYFGPGTRLLVL.

V usage is TRBV9 and J usage is TRBJ1-3; TRBD1 agrees at 8 bases. The CDR3 covers 16 residues. Germline lookup yields CDR1 SGDLS and CDR2 YYNGEE. The V and J ends lost 3 bases and 0 bases, in that order; junction bases with no gene match: 5. CDR3 sequence reads: CASSGTGTSSGNTIYF. The CDR3 DNA follows: TGTGCCAGCAGCGGGACAGGGACCAGCTCTGGAAACACCATATATTTT. Complete variable domain (other parts from reference TRBV9 and TRBJ1-3): DSGVTQTPKHLITATGQRVTLRCSPRSGDLSVYWYQQSLDQGLQFLIQYYNGEERAKGNILERFSAQQFPDLHSELNLSSLELGDSALYFCASSGTGTSSGNTIYFGEGSWLTVV.

V and J are TRBV18 and TRBJ1-1, with 8 bases aligning to TRBD1. Germline CDR1 and CDR2: KGHSH and LQKENI. The CDR3 contains 15 residues. Trimming removed 3 bases from V and 4 bases from J; junction bases left unmatched: 7. The CDR3 here is CASSPSGQGRTEAFF. The CDR3 nucleotides are TGTGCCAGCTCACCGAGTGGACAGGGTCGCACTGAAGCTTTCTTT. The variable domain in full, with the rest retrieved from reference TRBV18 and TRBJ1-1, is NAGVMQNPRHLVRRRGQEARLRCSPMKGHSHVYWYRQLPEEGLKFMVYLQKENIIDESGMPKERFSAEFPKEGPSILRIQQVVRGDSAAYFCASSPSGQGRTEAFFGQGTRLTVV.

V and J are TRBV5-1 and TRBJ2-7, with 9 bases lining up with TRBD1. Germline loops: CDR1 SGHRS, CDR2 YFSETQ. V was clipped by 4 bases and J by 5 bases; unmatched bases: 16. This CDR3 is 17 amino acids long. Here the CDR3 DNA reads TGCGCCAGCAGCCTTTCCGGGACAGGGAAGATTGGCAACGAGCAGTACTTC. This codes for CASSLSGTGKIGNEQYF.

In this sample, this clone turned up a few times. The rearrangement uses TRBV30 and TRBJ1-2; TRBD1 might be the D (5 bases). The germline CDR1 and CDR2 sequences are GTSNPN and SVGIG (reference sequence). The CDR3 covers 13 residues. Trimming pared 7 bases from V and 4 bases from J, leaving 16 bases between. The CDR3 here is CALTAGRSYGYTF. CDR3 coding DNA: TGTGCCTTAACGGCAGGGAGGTCCTATGGCTACACCTTC. Based on the CDR3 plus reference TRBV30 and TRBJ1-2, the full variable domain is SQTIHQWPATLVQPVGSPLSLECTVEGTSNPNLYWYRQAAGRGLQLLFYSVGIGQISSEVPQNLSASRPQDRQFILSSKKLLLSDSGFYLCALTAGRSYGYTFGSGTRLTVV.

The rearrangement links TRBV25-1 to TRBJ1-1; D may be TRBD1 (5 bases). This CDR3 contains 11 residues. Germline CDR1 is MGHDK and CDR2 is SYGVNS. V lost 6 bases and J 5 bases, leaving 7 bases between the germline ends. The CDR3 DNA reads TGTGCCAGCAGGGACATTACTGAAGCTTTCTTT. Translating it yields CASRDITEAFF.

V and J are TRBV15 and TRBJ2-1; no firm D call. The CDR3 spans 16 residues. V lost 0 bases and J 5 bases, leaving 14 bases between the germline ends. In germline, CDR1 is LNHNV, CDR2 YYDKDF (reference sequence). Written as DNA, the CDR3 is TGTGCCACCAGCAGAGATTCCGCGGTAATTAACAATGAGCAGTTCTTC. Translating it yields CATSRDSAVINNEQFF.

The chain joins TRBV2 to TRBJ1-3, with no clear D. The CDR3 length is 16 residues. Germline CDR1 is SNHLY and CDR2 is FYNNEI. The V end was cut by 6 bases, the J end by 0 bases, with 15 bases between. Here the CDR3 reads CASRIEGNRSGNTIYF. The CDR3 DNA reads as TGTGCCAGCAGAATAGAGGGAAACCGCTCTGGAAACACCATATATTTT.

J is TRBJ1-3 and V is TRBV3-1 (or the pseudogene TRBV3-2); maybe TRBD1 (5 bases). The CDR3 sequence is 17 residues long. CDR1 LGHDT and CDR2 YNNKEL come from the germline V gene (reference sequence). The V and J ends lost 0 bases and 6 bases respectively, with 18 bases between them. The CDR3 region is CASSQDRSRVIQNTIYF. The CDR3, as DNA: TGTGCCAGCAGCCAAGACCGGAGCAGGGTTATCCAAAACACCATATATTTT.

This chain links TRBV6-2 or TRBV6-3 with TRBJ1-1, with a tentative D call TRBD1 (5 bases). V was trimmed by 4 bases and J by 5 bases, leaving 11 bases between them. Germline CDR1 is MNHEY and CDR2 is SVGEGT. The CDR3 has 13 residues. The CDR3, as DNA: TGTGCCAGCAGTTGGGGCATGGGTACTGAAGCTTTCTTT. This encodes CASSWGMGTEAFF.

The chain combines TRBV4-1 with TRBJ2-1, with 7 bases lining up with TRBD2. From germline, CDR1 is MGHRA and CDR2 YSYEKL. The CDR3 sequence is 17 residues long. V lost 3 bases, J lost 2 bases, and 10 bases stayed unmatched. As DNA, the CDR3 is TGCGCCAGCAGCCAGCGGGGGTTGGGGGGGGCCTACAATGAGCAGTTCTTC. This gives the protein CASSQRGLGGAYNEQFF.

The genes are TRBV5-6 and TRBJ1-2, with D hard to call. The ends were cut back, 4 bases at V and 8 bases at J, with 15 bases in the middle. The germline V gene has CDR1 SGHDT and CDR2 YYEEEE. The CDR3 totals 13 residues. The CDR3 region is CASSLTLEGGYTF. CDR3 DNA sequence: TGTGCCAGCAGCCTTACCTTGGAGGGAGGCTACACCTTC.

The V call is TRBV19, the J call TRBJ2-3; 9 nucleotides line up with TRBD1. In germline, CDR1 is LNHDA, CDR2 SQIVND (reference sequence). The CDR3 totals 13 residues. V lost 4 bases to trimming and J lost 8 bases; unmatched junction nucleotides: 4. As DNA, the CDR3 is TGTGCCAGTAGTAGGGACAGGGAGGGTACGCAGTATTTT. Encoded protein: CASSRDREGTQYF. The whole variable domain, remainder taken from reference TRBV19 and TRBJ2-3, is DGGITQSPKYLFRKEGQNVTLSCEQNLNHDAMYWYRQDPGQGLRLIYYSQIVNDFQKGDIAEGYSVSREKKESFPLTVTSAQKNPTAFYLCASSRDREGTQYFGPGTRLTVL.

The chain couples TRBV19 to TRBJ1-2, with a weak D call TRBD1 (5 bases). The CDR3 contains 12 residues. The germline V and J ends were trimmed by 5 bases and 4 bases, with 8 bases remaining between them. Germline CDR1 LNHDA, CDR2 SQIVND (reference sequence). The CDR3 region has the DNA TGTGCCAGTAGTCCCGACAGCTATGGCTACACCTTC. The encoded protein is CASSPDSYGYTF. The entire variable domain, with the rest obtained from reference TRBV19 and TRBJ1-2, is as follows: DGGITQSPKYLFRKEGQNVTLSCEQNLNHDAMYWYRQDPGQGLRLIYYSQIVNDFQKGDIAEGYSVSREKKESFPLTVTSAQKNPTAFYLCASSPDSYGYTFGSGTRLTVV.